The clone carrying this TCR beta chain was seen repeatedly, ten times or more. Time point described: after neoadjuvant nivolumab, at surgical resection. In germline, CDR1 is DFQATT, CDR2 SNEGSKA (reference sequence). The V end lost 3 bases, the J end lost 8 bases, and 8 bases lay between the germline ends. The CDR3 has 11 residues. This specimen belongs to a study of neoadjuvant anti-PD-1 for oral cavity cancer. This table comes from immunoSEQ multiplex PCR, and its TCRdb copy is limited to in-frame clones, with some not included. The repertoire holds tens of thousands of clones, with around a quarter as singletons.

The origin of this receptor is a person between 40 and 80 years old with oral cavity squamous cell carcinoma. This chain links TRBV20-1 with TRBJ2-1; D gene ambiguous. The specimen was tumor tissue, collected after nivolumab (anti-PD-1) treatment. The CDR3 nucleotides read TGCAGTGCTAGTATTCTGCATGAGCAGTTCTTC. Translated: CSASILHEQFF.